The rows below give T cell receptor beta chains drawn from one sample of a study of T-cell reconstitution after alpha-beta-depleted transplantation in children. Each CDR3 protein is one row after TCRdb ran MiXCR on the PCR reads. The sample lists a few hundred thousand distinct CDR3 sequences; around 12% were seen once. Sequenced material: PBMCs from the stem cell graft donor, taken from the stem cell graft. Receptors were obtained from a human donor who donated a stem cell graft to a child with combined immunodeficiency. CDR3s include the opening cysteine and the closing phenylalanine or tryptophan. A D gene is named only where the DNA matches it firmly. The size field is filled for only some rows; it gives once, few, many or a size class.

cdr3_length	clone_size	v_call	j_call	d_call	cdr3_nt	cdr3_aa
14	few	TRBV15	TRBJ2-1	TRBD1	TGTGCCACCAGCAGAGATTGGGACAGCAATGAGCAGTTCTTC	CATSRDWDSNEQFF
13	few	TRBV9	TRBJ2-2	NA	TGTGCCAGCAGCGACCCGAACACCGGGGAGCTGTTTTTT	CASSDPNTGELFF
13	many	TRBV12-3/TRBV12-4	TRBJ1-1	NA	TGTGCCAGCAGTTTAGCGGAATACACTGAAGCTTTCTTT	CASSLAEYTEAFF
11	many	TRBV6-5	TRBJ2-3	NA	TGTGCCAGCAGTTACTTGGATACGCAGTATTTT	CASSYLDTQYF
14	many	TRBV27	TRBJ2-7	NA	TGTGCCAGCAGTTTAGGTGGGATTTACTACGAGCAGTACTTC	CASSLGGIYYEQYF
13	NA	TRBV12-3/TRBV12-4	TRBJ1-5	NA	TGTGCCAGCACCGAGGGATTCAGTCAGCCCCAGCATTTT	CASTEGFSQPQHF
13	NA	TRBV20-1	TRBJ2-7	TRBD2	TGCAGTGCACGACGGACTAGCCCCTACGAGCAGTACTTC	CSARRTSPYEQYF
16	few	TRBV4-2	TRBJ2-7	TRBD1	TGTGCCAGCAGCCAAGAAGCGACAGGGGATAGGTACGAGCAGTACTTC	CASSQEATGDRYEQYF
17	NA	TRBV27	TRBJ1-5	TRBD1	TGTGCCAGCAGTCCGGGACAGGGAAGCTATAGCAATCAGCCCCAGCATTTT	CASSPGQGSYSNQPQHF
13	many	TRBV20-1	TRBJ2-7	NA	TGCAGTGCAAGAAGTCCAGGGGTGAGGGAGCAGTACTTC	CSARSPGVREQYF
15	few	TRBV28	TRBJ2-5	TRBD1	TGTGCCAGCAACCCACTAAAGACAGGGGAAGAGACCCAGTACTTC	CASNPLKTGEETQYF
16	many	TRBV5-1	TRBJ2-3	TRBD2	TGCGCCAGCAGCCCGCGGACTAGCGGGGGCCCAGATACGCAGTATTTT	CASSPRTSGGPDTQYF
13	NA	TRBV29-1	TRBJ2-7	NA	TGCAGCGTCGAGAGCACTGACTCCTACGAGCAGTACTTC	CSVESTDSYEQYF
15	NA	TRBV3-1	TRBJ2-5	NA	TGTGCCAGCAGCCAAGTATTTTTGGCTGTCGAGACCCAGTACTTC	CASSQVFLAVETQYF
14	few	TRBV20-1	TRBJ2-3	NA	TGCAGTGCTAGAGGCCCATCAGGTTGGGATACGCAGTATTTT	CSARGPSGWDTQYF
13	many	TRBV28	TRBJ1-5	NA	TGTGCCAGCACTAAAGAGACGGTTCAGCCCCAGCATTTT	CASTKETVQPQHF
16	many	TRBV4-3	TRBJ2-7	TRBD2	TGCGCCAGCAGCCAAGACTGGGGGACTAGCTCCTACGAGCAGTACTTC	CASSQDWGTSSYEQYF
14	many	TRBV5-1	TRBJ2-1	NA	TGCGCCAGCAGCTGGGGTGACGTTGCATTCGAGCAGTTCTTC	CASSWGDVAFEQFF
13	few	TRBV12-5	TRBJ1-2	NA	TGTGCTAGTGGTTTGAACCGAACGGGTGGCTACACCTTC	CASGLNRTGGYTF
19	NA	TRBV28	TRBJ1-5	TRBD1	TGTGCCAGCAGTTTTGGTCGATCCCTCGGACAGGGGGTTGGTCAGCCCCAGCATTTT	CASSFGRSLGQGVGQPQHF
15	NA	TRBV7-2	TRBJ1-1	NA	TGTGCCAGCAGCTTATGGGCAGGGAAGAACACTGAAGCTTTCTTT	CASSLWAGKNTEAFF
16	NA	TRBV5-6	TRBJ1-1	TRBD1	TGTGCCAGCAGCTGGGACAGGGCGATATGGGACACTGAAGCTTTCTTT	CASSWDRAIWDTEAFF
17	many	TRBV4-3	TRBJ2-1	NA	TGCGCCAGCAGCCAAGATCTGGGCCTTAGCGCCTACAATGAGCAGTTCTTC	CASSQDLGLSAYNEQFF
14	NA	TRBV20-1	TRBJ2-5	NA	TGCAGTGCTAGAGATTGGGCACAGCAAGAGACCCAGTACTTC	CSARDWAQQETQYF
15	NA	TRBV27	TRBJ2-3	NA	TGTGCCAGCAGTTTCGGTATTCTGAGCACAAATACGCAGTATTTT	CASSFGILSTNTQYF
16	NA	TRBV12-3/TRBV12-4	TRBJ2-3	TRBD1	TGTGCCAGCAGGGACCCATGGGACAGGGAGGCAGATACGCAGTATTTT	CASRDPWDREADTQYF
11	many	TRBV29-1	TRBJ2-7	NA	TGCAGCGTTGTAGAGGGGCTCGAGCAGTACTTC	CSVVEGLEQYF
14	many	TRBV5-6	TRBJ1-1	NA	TGTGCCAGCAGCCCCCGCAGGGTATACACTGAAGCTTTCTTT	CASSPRRVYTEAFF
11	few	TRBV6-6	TRBJ2-7	NA	TGTGCCAGCGGCCAGCGCGACGAGCAGTACTTC	CASGQRDEQYF
11	few	TRBV6-2/TRBV6-3	TRBJ2-1	NA	TGTGCCAGCACCCGGAGCAATGAGCAGTTCTTC	CASTRSNEQFF
13	NA	TRBV9	TRBJ2-2	NA	TGTGCCTCGACCCAGGGATCCACCGGGGAGCTGTTTTTT	CASTQGSTGELFF
15	many	TRBV6-5	TRBJ1-2	TRBD1	TGTGCCAGCAGTTACTTCGGGGGACAGGGTGGGGGCTACACCTTC	CASSYFGGQGGGYTF
11	NA	TRBV20-1	TRBJ2-1	NA	TGCAGTGCCCCTTGGACTAATGAGCAGTTCTTC	CSAPWTNEQFF
14	many	TRBV24-1	TRBJ2-1	NA	TGTGCCACCAGTGACCTTAGCGGCTACAATGAGCAGTTCTTC	CATSDLSGYNEQFF
13	NA	TRBV20-1	TRBJ2-2	NA	TGCAGTGCTCGAGACCGCGACACCGGGGAGCTGTTTTTT	CSARDRDTGELFF
14	few	TRBV14	TRBJ2-7	TRBD2	TGTGCCAGCAGCCAAGGGACTAGTCTCTACGAGCAGTACTTC	CASSQGTSLYEQYF
15	many	TRBV20-1	TRBJ2-7	TRBD2	TGCAGTGCTAGAGACCTGGCGGGAGGCGGCTACGAGCAGTACTTC	CSARDLAGGGYEQYF
16	few	TRBV12-3/TRBV12-4	TRBJ2-5	TRBD2	TGTGCCAGCAGTCCGGCTAGCGGGGGGGACCAAGAGACCCAGTACTTC	CASSPASGGDQETQYF
14	few	TRBV12-3/TRBV12-4	TRBJ2-3	NA	TGTGCCAGCACCGAGGGGTCGAGCACAGATACGCAGTATTTT	CASTEGSSTDTQYF
14	NA	TRBV18	TRBJ1-1	NA	TGTGCCAGCTCACCATTTTGGGGGGAGGCTGAAGCTTTCTTT	CASSPFWGEAEAFF
14	NA	TRBV30	TRBJ2-3	NA	TGTGCCTGGAGCCAAACGGACGGACAGTCATCGGAGTATTTT	CAWSQTDGQSSEYF
14	NA	TRBV12-3/TRBV12-4	TRBJ1-2	NA	TGTGCCAGCACCGCGCATACGGGGTCCTATGGCTACACCTTC	CASTAHTGSYGYTF
14	NA	TRBV5-1	TRBJ1-1	NA	TGCGCCAGCAGCTTGGCCGGGGGGGCCCTGGGAGCTTTCTTT	CASSLAGGALGAFF
14	few	TRBV7-2	TRBJ2-7	NA	TGTGCCAGCAGCTTAGTAGCGGAGACCTACGAGCAGTACTTC	CASSLVAETYEQYF
14	few	TRBV29-1	TRBJ2-2	NA	TGCAGCGTTGCGGATGGCGCGAACACCGGGGAGCTGTTTTTT	CSVADGANTGELFF
16	NA	TRBV4-3	TRBJ2-3	TRBD2	TGCGCCAGCAGCCGATCGGTACGGGAGGGTGCAGATACGCAGTATTTT	CASSRSVREGADTQYF
16	NA	TRBV7-2	TRBJ2-5	TRBD2	TGTGCCAGCAGCACAAGACTAGCGGGTCCTCCAGGGACCCAGTACTTC	CASSTRLAGPPGTQYF
12	NA	TRBV6-1	TRBJ1-2	NA	TGTGCCAGCAGACTTAACCGAATTGGCTACACCTTC	CASRLNRIGYTF
14	NA	TRBV6-2/TRBV6-3	TRBJ2-1	TRBD2	TGTGCCAGCAGGCGTAGCGGGAGGCACAATGAGCAGTTCTTC	CASRRSGRHNEQFF
15	many	TRBV5-1	TRBJ2-7	TRBD1	TGCGCCAGCTGGACAGGGGCCCTCTTCTCCTACGAGCAGTACTTC	CASWTGALFSYEQYF
14	many	TRBV9	TRBJ2-7	NA	TGTGCCAGCAGCGTGACGGACTCGCCCTACGAGCAGTACTTC	CASSVTDSPYEQYF
14	many	TRBV12-3/TRBV12-4	TRBJ1-5	NA	TGTGCCAGCGGTAAGGGGACCAGCAATCAGCCCCAGCATTTT	CASGKGTSNQPQHF
15	few	TRBV7-8	TRBJ2-3	NA	TGTGCCAGCAGCTTAGTGGTGGGAGTGGCGGATACGCAGTATTTT	CASSLVVGVADTQYF
14	NA	TRBV11-2	TRBJ2-7	NA	TGTGCCAGCAGCCCGACAGGACCTCCCTACGAGCAGTACTTC	CASSPTGPPYEQYF
14	NA	TRBV2	TRBJ1-1	NA	TGTGCCAGCAGTACCGACAGGTGGAACACTGAAGCTTTCTTT	CASSTDRWNTEAFF
20	many	TRBV25-1	TRBJ2-7	NA	TGTGCCAGCAGTGAATATTTCCCCCACCGGGGCACCAACAGCTCCTACGAGCAGTACTTC	CASSEYFPHRGTNSSYEQYF
16	few	TRBV12-3/TRBV12-4	TRBJ2-2	TRBD1	TGTGCCAGCAGTTCCGGGACAGGGACGAACACCGGGGAGCTGTTTTTT	CASSSGTGTNTGELFF